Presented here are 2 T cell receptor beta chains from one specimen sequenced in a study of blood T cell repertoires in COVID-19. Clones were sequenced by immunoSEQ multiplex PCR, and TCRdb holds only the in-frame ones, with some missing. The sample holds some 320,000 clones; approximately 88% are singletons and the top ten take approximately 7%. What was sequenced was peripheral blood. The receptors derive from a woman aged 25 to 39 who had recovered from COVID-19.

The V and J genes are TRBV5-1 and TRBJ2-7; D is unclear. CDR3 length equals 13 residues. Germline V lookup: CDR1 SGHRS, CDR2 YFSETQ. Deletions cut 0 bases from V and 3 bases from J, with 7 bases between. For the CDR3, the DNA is TGCGCCAGCAGCTTGGTGGCGGACTACGAGCAGTACTTC. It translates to CASSLVADYEQYF.

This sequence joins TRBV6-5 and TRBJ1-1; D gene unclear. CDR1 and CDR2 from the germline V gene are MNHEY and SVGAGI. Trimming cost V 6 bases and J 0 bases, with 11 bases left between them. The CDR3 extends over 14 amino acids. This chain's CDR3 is CASSLDTLNTEAFF. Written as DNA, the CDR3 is TGTGCCAGCAGCCTTGACACATTGAACACTGAAGCTTTCTTT.